This T cell receptor (beta chain) is drawn from a study of response to subunit inactivated influenza vaccine. Study-level results: Each seasonal influenza vaccination, the authors suggested, recruits few new T cells.

In TCRdb, the RT-PCR reads were re-called with MiXCR into one record per CDR3 protein. The table includes hundreds of thousands of distinct CDR3 sequences, 11% detected once. The table lists this clonotype with many counts. Its antigen is not known. This CDR3 has 13 residues. Looked up from germline, CDR1 is SGHTA and CDR2 is FQGNSA. Trimming took off 2 bases at V and 0 bases at J, with 2 bases between the two ends. These data were also reused for a study on T cells expressing NK-cell markers. That report notes: TCR beta cDNA was made by 5'RACE template switching with UMIs. Seropositivity for HCMV was found in seven of the eight sequenced donors, with one seronegative. In several experiments, an anti-gamma-delta TCR antibody restricted sorting to alpha-beta TCR T cells.

Specimen: PBMCs from blood, collected on the day of vaccination. The chain joins TRBV7-2 to TRBJ1-5; D call uncertain. This receptor was taken from a man aged 45-60 years who received an inactivated influenza vaccine. The CDR3, as DNA: TGTGCCAGCAGCTTATTTAGCAATCAGCCCCAGCATTTT. It codes for CASSLFSNQPQHF.